The T cell receptor (beta chain) under discussion was sequenced for a study of OX40 agonist ivuxolimab in advanced cancers. Study-wide context: The patients received agonistic anti-OX40 (CD134) antibody ivuxolimab.

A word on this clone: Its matching antigen is unknown.

The repertoire was sequenced with immunoSEQ multiplex PCR; TCRdb's copy has only in-frame clones and lacks some. The sample lists 55,000 to 65,000 clones, under 95% seen once, with around 14% in the top ten. Sampling of blood occurred at baseline, cycle 4 day 1, and cycle 7 day 1. CDR1 is SNHLY and CDR2 is FYNNEI in the germline V gene. V was trimmed by 4 bases and J by 0 bases, leaving 5 bases between them. The CDR3 is made up of 13 amino acids. Study results and caveats: Expanded clones were, on average, more numerous in CD8+ T cells than in CD4+. There were also nonresponders showing low normalized T-cell clonal expansion.

The sample was CD4+ or CD8+ T cells sorted from blood, taken in a trial of the OX40 agonist ivuxolimab. The chain links TRBV2 to TRBJ2-3; D gene uncertain. The clonotype was recovered from an adult with an advanced solid tumor such as melanoma, head and neck, liver or kidney cancer. CDR3 in DNA: TGTGCCAGCAGTGTCAGTAGCACAGATACGCAGTATTTT. As protein: CASSVSSTDTQYF.